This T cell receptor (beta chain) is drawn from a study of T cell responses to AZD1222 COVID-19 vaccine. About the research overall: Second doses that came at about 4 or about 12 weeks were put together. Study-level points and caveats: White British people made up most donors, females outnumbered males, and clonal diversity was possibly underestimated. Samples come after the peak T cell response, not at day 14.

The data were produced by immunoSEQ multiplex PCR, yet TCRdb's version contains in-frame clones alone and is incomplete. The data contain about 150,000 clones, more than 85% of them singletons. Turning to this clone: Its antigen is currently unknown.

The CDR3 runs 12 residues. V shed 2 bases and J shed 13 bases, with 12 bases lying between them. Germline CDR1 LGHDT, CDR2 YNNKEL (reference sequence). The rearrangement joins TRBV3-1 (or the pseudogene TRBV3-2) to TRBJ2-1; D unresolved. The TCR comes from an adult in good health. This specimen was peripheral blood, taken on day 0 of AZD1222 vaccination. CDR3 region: CASSQWLDRQFF. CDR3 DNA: TGTGCCAGCAGCCAATGGCTAGATAGACAGTTCTTC.